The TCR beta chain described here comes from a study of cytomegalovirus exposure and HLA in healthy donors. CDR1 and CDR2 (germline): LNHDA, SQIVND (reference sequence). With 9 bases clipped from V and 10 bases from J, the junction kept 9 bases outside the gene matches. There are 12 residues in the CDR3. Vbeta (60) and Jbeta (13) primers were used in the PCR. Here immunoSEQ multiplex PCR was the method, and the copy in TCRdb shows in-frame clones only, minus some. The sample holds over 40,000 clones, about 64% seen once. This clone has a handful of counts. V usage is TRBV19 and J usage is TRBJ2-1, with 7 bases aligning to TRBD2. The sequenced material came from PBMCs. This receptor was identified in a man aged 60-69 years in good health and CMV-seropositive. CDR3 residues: CASNKAGREQFF. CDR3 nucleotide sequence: TGTGCCAGCAATAAAGCGGGACGCGAGCAGTTCTTC.